Listed below are T cell receptor beta chains from one sample, sequenced in a study of blood T cell repertoires in COVID-19. Here immunoSEQ multiplex PCR was the method, and the copy in TCRdb shows in-frame clones only, minus some. Among around 180,000 clones, around 89% were seen once, and the ten largest hold 25% to 30%. Sequenced input: peripheral blood. Receptors originate from a man in his sixties with acute or convalescent COVID-19. Both conserved end residues are part of each CDR3. Not every row has a clone size; where given, it reads once, few, many or a size class.

>NA|TRBV6-5|TRBJ2-5
CASRNGGAPQETQYF
>NA|TRBV10-3|TRBJ2-2
CAITRALIPNTGELFF
>NA|TRBV19|TRBJ2-2
CASMFSGGELFF
>NA|TRBV7-9|TRBJ2-5
CASSLRRGARQETQYF
>NA|TRBV6-6|TRBJ2-7
CASSYPKSYEQYF
>once|TRBV6-5|TRBJ1-2
CASTGTGGGHYGYTF
>NA|TRBV5-1|TRBJ2-5
CASSLYAAAGETQYF
>once|TRBV5-1|TRBJ1-2
CASSTTVNYGYTF
>NA|TRBV7-8|TRBJ1-2
CASSFTGTGYDGYTF
>NA|TRBV7-8|TRBJ1-2
CASSLGRGTGANYGYTF